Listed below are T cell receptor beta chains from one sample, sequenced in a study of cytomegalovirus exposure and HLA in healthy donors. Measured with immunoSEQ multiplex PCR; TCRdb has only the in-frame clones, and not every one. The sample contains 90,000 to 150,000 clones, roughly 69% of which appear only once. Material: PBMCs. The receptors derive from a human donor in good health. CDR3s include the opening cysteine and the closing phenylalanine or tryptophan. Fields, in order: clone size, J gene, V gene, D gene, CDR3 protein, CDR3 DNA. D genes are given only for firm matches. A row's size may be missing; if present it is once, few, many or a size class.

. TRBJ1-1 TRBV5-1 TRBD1 CASSLRGTGGDWNTEAFF TGCGCCAGCAGCTTGCGGGGAACAGGGGGGGATTGGAACACTGAAGCTTTCTTT
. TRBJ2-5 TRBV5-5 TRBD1 CASSQGQGFQETQYF TGTGCCAGCAGCCAGGGACAGGGCTTTCAAGAGACCCAGTACTTC
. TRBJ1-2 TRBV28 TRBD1 CASSPQGAPYGYTF TGTGCCAGCAGTCCCCAGGGGGCGCCCTATGGCTACACCTTC
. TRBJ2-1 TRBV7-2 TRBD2 CASSLGGGLAPYNEQFF TGTGCCAGCAGCCTCGGCGGGGGACTAGCGCCCTACAATGAGCAGTTCTTC
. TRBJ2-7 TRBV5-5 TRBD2 CASSLAATSGAYEQYF TGTGCCAGCAGCTTGGCCGCGACTAGCGGGGCGTACGAGCAGTACTTC
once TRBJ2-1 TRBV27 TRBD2 CASSSSPGLAGDNEQFF TGTGCCAGCAGTTCCTCCCCCGGGCTAGCGGGAGACAATGAGCAGTTCTTC
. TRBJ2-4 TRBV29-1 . CSVEALAKNIQYF TGCAGCGTTGAAGCGTTAGCCAAAAACATTCAGTACTTC
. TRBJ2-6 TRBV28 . CASSFGAGGANVLTF TGTGCCAGTTCCTTTGGGGCTGGGGGGGCCAACGTCCTGACTTTC
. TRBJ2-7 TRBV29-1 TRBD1 CSVGQGSYEQYF TGCAGCGTAGGACAGGGTTCCTACGAGCAGTACTTC
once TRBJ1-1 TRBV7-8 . CASSFRQTSSDTEAFF TGTGCCAGCAGCTTCAGACAGACATCTTCGGACACTGAAGCTTTCTTT
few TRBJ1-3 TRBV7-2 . CASSLVGAGPGNTIYF TGTGCCAGCAGCTTAGTCGGTGCAGGGCCGGGAAACACCATATATTTT
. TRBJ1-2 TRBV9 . CASSVEAGPGYYGYTF TGTGCCAGCAGCGTAGAGGCAGGACCAGGGTACTATGGCTACACCTTC
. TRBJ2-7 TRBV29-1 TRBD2 CSVEGVREGPYEQYF TGCAGCGTTGAAGGGGTGCGGGAGGGCCCGTACGAGCAGTACTTC
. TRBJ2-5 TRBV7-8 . CASSLDAGLGLMGTQYF TGTGCCAGCAGCTTAGACGCAGGGTTGGGTCTCATGGGGACCCAGTACTTC
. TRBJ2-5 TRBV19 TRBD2 CASSSGLAGGWAETQYF TGTGCCAGTAGTTCCGGACTAGCGGGAGGTTGGGCGGAGACCCAGTACTTC
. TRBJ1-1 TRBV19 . CASSSRGTEAFF TGTGCCAGTAGTTCTAGGGGCACTGAAGCTTTCTTT
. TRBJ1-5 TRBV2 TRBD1 CASRSNRGSNQPQHF TGTGCCAGCAGATCAAACAGGGGGAGCAATCAGCCCCAGCATTTT
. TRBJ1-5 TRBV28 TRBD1 CASSEPDRGQPQHF TGTGCCAGCAGTGAACCGGACAGGGGACAGCCCCAGCATTTT
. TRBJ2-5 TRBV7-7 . CASSLFGSQETQYF TGTGCTAGCAGCTTATTTGGCAGCCAAGAGACCCAGTACTTC
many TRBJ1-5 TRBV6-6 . CASSIQGSQPQHF TGTGCCAGCAGTATCCAGGGTAGCCAGCCCCAGCATTTT
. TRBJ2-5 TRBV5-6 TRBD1 CASSLGFGDRDRETQYF TGTGCCAGCAGCTTGGGGTTTGGGGACAGGGACCGGGAGACCCAGTACTTC
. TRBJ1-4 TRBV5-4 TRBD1 CASSFGTASEKLFF TGTGCCAGCAGCTTTGGGACAGCTAGTGAAAAACTGTTTTTT
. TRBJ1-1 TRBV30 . CAWSPGWAEAFF TGTGCCTGGAGTCCGGGGTGGGCTGAAGCTTTCTTT
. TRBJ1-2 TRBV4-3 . CASSQTSTDLYGYTF TGCGCCAGCAGCCAGACCTCGACAGATCTCTATGGCTACACCTTC
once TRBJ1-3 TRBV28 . CASSQSGNTIYF TGTGCCAGCAGCCAATCTGGAAACACCATATATTTT
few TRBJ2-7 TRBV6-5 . CASKTFGQSYEQYF TGTGCCAGCAAAACCTTCGGACAGTCCTACGAGCAGTACTTC
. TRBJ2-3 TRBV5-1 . CASTSFTDTQYF TGCGCCAGCACTTCTTTCACAGATACGCAGTATTTT
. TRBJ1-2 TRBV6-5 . CASSSRQDYGYTF TGTGCCAGCAGTTCCAGACAGGACTATGGCTACACCTTC
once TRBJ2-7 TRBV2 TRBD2 CASSAAGGAYEQYF TGTGCCAGCAGTGCGGCGGGAGGGGCCTACGAGCAGTACTTC
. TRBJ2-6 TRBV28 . CASRGRDSGANVLTF TGTGCCAGCAGGGGCCGGGACTCTGGGGCCAACGTCCTGACTTTC
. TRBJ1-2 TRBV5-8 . CASSMGSGYTF TGTGCCAGCAGCATGGGTAGTGGCTACACCTTC
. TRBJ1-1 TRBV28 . CASTPRPWDFNTEAFF TGTGCCAGCACGCCTCGTCCGTGGGACTTTAACACTGAAGCTTTCTTT
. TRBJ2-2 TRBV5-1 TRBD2 CASREALTTGELFF TGCGCCAGCCGGGAGGCCCTTACTACCGGGGAGCTGTTTTTT
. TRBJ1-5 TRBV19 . CASSPLRQTLLPQHF TGTGCCAGTAGTCCACTGCGACAGACTTTACTACCCCAGCATTTT
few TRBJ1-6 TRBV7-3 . CASSLDSLNSPLHF TGTGCCAGCAGCTTGGACAGTCTTAATTCACCCCTCCACTTT
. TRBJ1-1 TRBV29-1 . CSVEEGPRVTEAFF TGCAGCGTTGAAGAAGGGCCCAGGGTCACTGAAGCTTTCTTT
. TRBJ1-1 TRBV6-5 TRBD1 CASSYSPRTGGRTFF TGTGCCAGCAGTTACTCTCCCCGGACAGGGGGCAGGACTTTCTTT
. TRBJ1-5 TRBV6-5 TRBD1 CASSTGVQPQHF TGTGCCAGCAGTACAGGGGTACAGCCCCAGCATTTT
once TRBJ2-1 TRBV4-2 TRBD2 CASSLIAGGSYNEQFF TGTGCCAGCAGCCTCATAGCGGGCGGGTCCTACAATGAGCAGTTCTTC
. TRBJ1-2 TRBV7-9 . CASSLAGAVYGYTF TGTGCCAGCAGCTTAGCAGGGGCCGTCTATGGCTACACCTTC
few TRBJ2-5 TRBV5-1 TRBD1 CASSLGQGAETQYF TGCGCCAGCAGCTTGGGACAGGGGGCAGAGACCCAGTACTTC
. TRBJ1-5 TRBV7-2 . CASSDRGGSQPQHF TGTGCCAGCAGCGATCGAGGGGGAAGTCAGCCCCAGCATTTT